This TCR beta chain originates from a study of blood T cell repertoires in COVID-19. The wider study: Italy, Spain and the United States were the sources of the convalescent and acute COVID-19 samples.

In the study's own analysis: Amplification from reference gene primers served as the basis for estimated nucleated cell counts. The table came from immunoSEQ multiplex PCR; TCRdb's copy has only in-frame clones and leaves some out. That table supplies the V and J calls and clone size; D and trimming were determined from the DNA. The sample lists tens of thousands of clones, around 87% occurring once. The CDR3 extends over 14 amino acids. The trim removed 4 bases at V and 1 base at J, leaving 3 bases unmatched. The germline V gene encodes CDR1 SGHRS and CDR2 YFSETQ. Sequenced: peripheral blood. This receptor was obtained from a human donor in a cohort sampled during active COVID-19. This rearrangement joins TRBV5-1 to TRBJ1-1; TRBD1 matches at 8 bases. The CDR3 spells CASSRGQENTEAFF. In DNA, the CDR3 is TGCGCCAGCAGCAGGGGACAGGAGAACACTGAAGCTTTCTTT.